This T cell receptor beta chain was retrieved from a study of cytomegalovirus exposure and HLA in healthy donors. CDR1 SEHNR and CDR2 FQNEAQ come from the germline V gene (reference sequence). The CDR3 length is 15 residues. V lost 3 bases, J lost 4 bases, and 15 bases lay in between. 13 Jbeta primers and 60 Vbeta primers were used for the PCR. Profiled with immunoSEQ multiplex PCR; TCRdb holds only in-frame clones, not every one. This table holds 100,000 to 120,000 clones, about four fifths found once. The donors gave bone marrow, and they were healthy. Study-wide results and caveats: When analyzed later, the rates of TCR association showed variation by HLA locus, with DRB1 the most and HLA-C the fewest. A list of 164 TCR beta chains associated with cytomegalovirus was given. Reports indicate that TCR beta sequences accurately predicted the HLA-A and HLA-B alleles of most subjects.

As to this clone: Antigen: not known.

The specimen sequenced was PBMCs. The chain joins TRBV7-9 to TRBJ1-1; possible D gene TRBD1, 6 bases. The TCR sequence derives from a woman aged 55-70 years in good health and CMV-seropositive. The CDR3 region has the DNA TGTGCCAGCAGCTTCCCGACAGGCCGCGGCACTGAAGCTTTCTTT. Translated, it gives CASSFPTGRGTEAFF.